A single sample is the source of the 21 T cell receptor beta chains below, sequenced in a study of a mutant IDH1 vaccine in newly diagnosed glioma. Time point denoted: baseline, week 1 (first vaccination visit). Specified treatment: pre-vaccination baseline after standard-of-care therapy. Assay: immunoSEQ multiplex PCR; the TCRdb copy retains only in-frame clones and omits some. The sample records roughly 70,000 clones, around 86% being singletons. The sample here was PBMCs, taken from a glioma patient treated with radiotherapy, temozolomide or both. These receptors all come from a man aged 30 to 45 with glioma.

The rearrangement links TRBV5-4 to TRBJ1-5; D gene ambiguous. Trimming shortened V by 0 bases and J by 4 bases, and 8 bases separated the two germline ends. CDR1 is SGHNT, CDR2 YYREEE, per germline (reference sequence). The CDR3 extends over 14 amino acids. The chain's CDR3 is CASSLAFRNQPQHF. The CDR3 DNA sequence: TGTGCCAGCAGCTTGGCCTTTCGTAATCAGCCCCAGCATTTT.

The rearrangement links TRBV6-1 to TRBJ2-4, with D hard to call. The CDR3 is made up of 18 amino acids. Per germline, CDR1 MNHNS and CDR2 SASEGT. The V and J ends lost 3 bases and 0 bases respectively, with 18 bases between them. In nucleotides, the CDR3 is TGTGCCAGCAGTGAGACTCTAATAACGGTCCTAGCCAAAAACATTCAGTACTTC. It yields the protein CASSETLITVLAKNIQYF.

The gene calls are TRBV7-6 and TRBJ1-4; no reliable D call. The CDR3 consists of 15 residues. In germline, CDR1 is SGHVS, CDR2 FNYEAQ. V lost 6 bases to trimming and J lost 7 bases, with 18 bases between them. The CDR3, as DNA: TGTGCCAGCAGTCCCACCGGGTCCGGGAGTGAAAAACTGTTTTTT. Translated: CASSPTGSGSEKLFF.

This chain joins TRBV11-1 and TRBJ2-5, with D possibly TRBD1 on 6 matching bases. V lost 1 base and J 2 bases, leaving 17 bases between the germline ends. This CDR3 has 17 residues. CDR1 and CDR2 (germline): SGHAT, FQDESV (reference sequence). The CDR3, as DNA: TGTGCCAGCAGCTTAGGTTTGAGTTGGACAGCTCAAGAGACCCAGTACTTC. Its translation: CASSLGLSWTAQETQYF. The full variable domain, rest sourced from reference TRBV11-1 and TRBJ2-5, is EAEVAQSPRYKITEKSQAVAFWCDPISGHATLYWYRQILGQGPELLVQFQDESVVDDSQLPKDRFSAERLKGVDSTLKIQPAELGDSAMYLCASSLGLSWTAQETQYFGPGTRLLVL.

V usage is TRBV30 and J usage is TRBJ1-2; D gene uncertain. The germline V gene encodes CDR1 GTSNPN and CDR2 SVGIG (reference sequence). This CDR3 comprises 13 residues. Trimming pared 0 bases from V and 8 bases from J, leaving 13 bases between. The CDR3 protein is CAWSVLQVSGYTF. In nucleotides, the CDR3 is TGTGCCTGGAGTGTATTGCAGGTCTCCGGCTACACCTTC. Drawing the rest from reference TRBV30 and TRBJ1-2, the complete variable domain is SQTIHQWPATLVQPVGSPLSLECTVEGTSNPNLYWYRQAAGRGLQLLFYSVGIGQISSEVPQNLSASRPQDRQFILSSKKLLLSDSGFYLCAWSVLQVSGYTFGSGTRLTVV.

V usage is TRBV25-1 and J usage is TRBJ2-3; 8 bases are a match to TRBD1. CDR3 size: 15 residues. V lost 5 bases, J lost 3 bases, and 7 bases stayed unmatched. CDR1 is MGHDK, CDR2 SYGVNS, per germline. The CDR3 region is CASSRGQGRTDTQYF. CDR3 nucleotides: TGTGCCAGCAGTAGAGGACAGGGTCGAACAGATACGCAGTATTTT.

The J gene is TRBJ2-3, the V gene TRBV5-1; D is perhaps TRBD1 or TRBD2 (6 bases each). This CDR3 contains 14 residues. The germline V gene has CDR1 SGHRS and CDR2 YFSETQ. Trimming left V 4 bases short and J 2 bases short, with 11 bases between. CDR3 in amino acids: CASSGGGYTDTQYF. The DNA for the CDR3 is TGCGCCAGCAGCGGAGGGGGATACACAGATACGCAGTATTTT.

The rearrangement uses TRBV7-9 and TRBJ2-1; maybe TRBD1 (6 bases). V lost 8 bases and J lost 2, with 13 bases in between. The CDR3 loop spans 14 amino acids. Per germline, CDR1 SEHNR and CDR2 FQNEAQ (reference sequence). CDR3: CASGGGGTYNEQFF. CDR3 nucleotide sequence: TGTGCCAGCGGGGGCGGAGGTACCTACAATGAGCAGTTCTTC. The full variable domain, in which reference TRBV7-9 and TRBJ2-1 provide the parts outside the CDR3, is DTGVSQNPRHKITKRGQNVTFRCDPISEHNRLYWYRQTLGQGPEFLTYFQNEAQLEKSRLLSDRFSAERPKGSFSTLEIQRTEQGDSAMYLCASGGGGTYNEQFFGPGTRLTVL.

This clone was seen just once. The V and J genes are TRBV6-1 and TRBJ2-7, with D perhaps matching TRBD1 (6 bases). CDR3 length equals 13 residues. CDR1 and CDR2 (germline): MNHNS, SASEGT. The V gene lost 6 bases and the J gene lost 3 bases, with 12 bases spanning the gap. This CDR3 is CASSAGQSYEQYF. CDR3 bases: TGTGCCAGCAGCGCCGGACAGAGCTACGAGCAGTACTTC.

The J gene is TRBJ1-4, the V gene TRBV5-1; D gene ambiguous. The V gene lost 0 bases and the J gene lost 5 bases, with 11 bases spanning the gap. The germline V gene has CDR1 SGHRS and CDR2 YFSETQ. This CDR3 comprises 15 residues. For the CDR3, the DNA is TGCGCCAGCAGCTTGGGGACGGGAGGGAATGAAAAACTGTTTTTT. This translates into CASSLGTGGNEKLFF.

The chain has TRBV11-2 and TRBJ1-2, with 9 bases fitting TRBD1. Per germline, CDR1 SGHAT and CDR2 FQNNGV. The CDR3 runs to 16 residues. V shed 5 bases, J shed 3 bases, and the junction held 10 bases outside the gene matches. The CDR3 DNA reads as TGTGCCAGCAGCCAAGCTAGGGGGACAGGGCACTATGGCTACACCTTC. It yields the protein CASSQARGTGHYGYTF. The entire variable domain, with the rest obtained from reference TRBV11-2 and TRBJ1-2, is as follows: EAGVAQSPRYKIIEKRQSVAFWCNPISGHATLYWYQQILGQGPKLLIQFQNNGVVDDSQLPKDRFSAERLKGVDSTLKIQPAKLEDSAVYLCASSQARGTGHYGYTFGSGTRLTVV.

J is TRBJ2-3 and V is TRBV29-1; 13 bases are a match to TRBD2. CDR3 length: 15 residues. The V segment lost 5 bases and the J segment 6 bases; nucleotides outside the gene matches: 8. Looked up from germline, CDR1 is SQVTM and CDR2 is ANQGSEA. In nucleotides, the CDR3 is TGCAGCGTTTCAAGACTAGCGGGGGGCGACGATACGCAGTATTTT. It codes for CSVSRLAGGDDTQYF.

The genes are TRBV30 and TRBJ1-1, with TRBD1 as a possible D gene (5 bases). The V end lost 0 bases, the J end lost 3 bases, and 11 bases lay between the germline ends. The length of the CDR3 is 14 residues. Germline V lookup: CDR1 GTSNPN, CDR2 SVGIG (reference sequence). The CDR3 region is CAWSVRGWDTEAFF. CDR3 sequence (DNA): TGTGCCTGGAGTGTGAGGGGATGGGACACTGAAGCTTTCTTT.

J is TRBJ2-7 and V is TRBV5-1; TRBD1 might be the D (6 bases). CDR3 length equals 13 residues. Germline lookup yields CDR1 SGHRS and CDR2 YFSETQ. V was trimmed by 5 bases and J by 4 bases, leaving 13 bases between them. The CDR3 protein is CASRMSQGYEQYF. As DNA, the CDR3 is TGCGCCAGCAGAATGTCCCAGGGGTACGAGCAGTACTTC.

This clone has more than one count but fewer than ten. V gene TRBV7-9 combines with J gene TRBJ1-2; 8 bases align to TRBD1. Unmatched junction bases numbered 11, after V lost 6 bases and J lost 8 bases. CDR1 is SEHNR, CDR2 FQNEAQ, per germline (reference sequence). This CDR3 region has 14 residues. CDR3 DNA: TGTGCCAGCAGTCAGGACAGGGTGATTGGGGGCTACACCTTC. This translates into CASSQDRVIGGYTF. Looking up the rest from reference TRBV7-9 and TRBJ1-2 gives the full variable domain: DTGVSQNPRHKITKRGQNVTFRCDPISEHNRLYWYRQTLGQGPEFLTYFQNEAQLEKSRLLSDRFSAERPKGSFSTLEIQRTEQGDSAMYLCASSQDRVIGGYTFGSGTRLTVV.

The chain couples TRBV14 to TRBJ2-1; unclear D gene. The germline V gene has CDR1 SGHDN and CDR2 FVKESK. The length of the CDR3 is 14 residues. The V gene lost 1 base and the J gene lost 4 bases, with 8 bases spanning the gap. The CDR3 DNA sequence: TGTGCCAGCAGCCAAGTTGGGCGTTACAATGAGCAGTTCTTC. Encoded protein: CASSQVGRYNEQFF.

The gene calls are TRBV6-5 and TRBJ1-2; the D gene is possibly TRBD1 (5 bases). CDR3 length equals 14 residues. The germline V and J ends were trimmed by 6 bases and 6 bases, with 17 bases remaining between them. Germline loops: CDR1 MNHEY, CDR2 SVGAGI. The CDR3 loop is CASSPPRGADGYTF. The CDR3 region has the DNA TGTGCCAGCAGCCCCCCACGGGGCGCGGATGGCTACACCTTC.

The rearrangement joins TRBV19 to TRBJ2-3; 8 bases fit TRBD2. The V gene's germline CDR1 is LNHDA and CDR2 SQIVND (reference sequence). V was clipped by 5 bases and J by 4 bases; unmatched bases: 8. The CDR3 covers 15 residues. The DNA for the CDR3 is TGTGCCAGTAGTGGGGGCCGGGGGGGCTCAGATACGCAGTATTTT. This sequence encodes CASSGGRGGSDTQYF.

This chain joins TRBV5-1 and TRBJ1-3; 10 nucleotides line up with TRBD1. V lost 3 bases to trimming and J lost 7 bases; unmatched junction nucleotides: 10. The length of the CDR3 is 16 residues. CDR1 is SGHRS, CDR2 YFSETQ, per germline. CDR3 residues: CASSSGSTGQGNTIYF. CDR3 bases: TGCGCCAGCAGCTCAGGTAGCACGGGACAGGGGAACACCATATATTTT.

V gene TRBV7-9 combines with J gene TRBJ2-7; TRBD2 matches 10 bases. With 7 bases clipped from V and 4 bases from J, the junction kept 13 bases outside the gene matches. The CDR3 loop spans 16 amino acids. From germline, CDR1 is SEHNR and CDR2 FQNEAQ (reference sequence). The DNA of the CDR3 is TGTGCCAGCACCGTGGCCTGGGGACTAGCGTCTTACGAGCAGTACTTC. Translation: CASTVAWGLASYEQYF.

The rearrangement links TRBV6-1 to TRBJ2-7, with D uncertain. Trimming took off 0 bases at V and 1 base at J, with 10 bases between the two ends. The CDR3 is 15 residues long. CDR1 and CDR2 (germline): MNHNS, SASEGT. As DNA, the CDR3 is TGTGCCAGCAGTGAAGCGCCGTTATCATCCTACGAGCAGTACTTC. Amino acid sequence: CASSEAPLSSYEQYF.